This T cell receptor beta chain is drawn from a study of T-cell reconstitution after alpha-beta-depleted transplantation in children. Notes on the study in general: Diversity of TCRbeta at day 60 was high in some patients, arising from surviving recipient T cells and thymic progenitors.

Construction of the TCRbeta library involved unique molecular identifiers. One entry per CDR3 protein results from TCRdb running MiXCR on the PCR reads. This sample carries fewer than 700,000 distinct CDR3 sequences, 13% of them seen once, and the ten largest clones take 2% to 2.5%. Concerning this clonotype: What it recognizes is unknown.

In germline, CDR1 is LGHDT, CDR2 YNNKEL (reference sequence). CDR3 length: 14 residues. J gave up 8 bases and V 9 bases, and 12 bases lay outside the gene matches. The TCR was taken from a male patient aged 10 to 17 who had a stem cell transplant for acute myeloid leukemia, so the T cells may come from the graft donor. Sequencing used PBMCs, mostly from graft donor cells, obtained 360 days after TCRalphabeta/CD19-depleted stem cell transplant. V usage is TRBV3-1 and J usage is TRBJ2-1; 8 nucleotides line up with TRBD2. CDR3 in DNA: TGTGCCAGTGTACCGGGACTAGAGGGCCATGAGCAGTTCTTC. This translates into CASVPGLEGHEQFF.